What follows is one TCR beta chain and its context. This receptor's antigen is unknown. No much larger clone exists at a distance of one base, and base qualities are not known. Total RNA was extracted from the cultured T cells using TRIzol reagent. 5' rapid amplification of cDNA ends (5'RACE) was used to amplify TCRbeta libraries from RNA. Before sequencing, library concentration and integrity were assessed using Qubit, an Agilent instrument, and quantitative PCR. A commercial service provider sequenced the qualified libraries on Illumina HiSeq or MiSeq. As for how the authors treated the data: TCR sequences in each sample were identified with MiXCR version 1.8.2. Qualified clones required a CDR3 longer than four amino acids, an in-frame nucleotide length, and no stop codon. An effective read was defined as a read containing the complete CDR3 structure. Validation of expanded clones was performed by RT-PCR with 24 Vbeta primers, GeneScan spectratyping, and Sanger sequencing. TCRdb trimmed public reads at Q25 via fastp, called clones via MiXCR and kept in-frame beta chains. Each CDR3 protein gets just one entry, which takes the most common genes and DNA from the rows behind it. The V and J calls, along with clone size, are taken from TCRdb and not from the paper's own processing. For this sample the table gives about 9,800 distinct CDR3 sequences, of which approximately 40% were detected only once. The ten largest clones add up to approximately 60% of the sample.

The data originate from a study of T cell repertoires and leukemia-associated antigens (dated by TCRdb to between 2017 and 2020). Regarding the complete study: Each sample yielded about 5.1 to 7 million read pairs and roughly 3 to 5.0 million effective reads, around 15 million effective reads overall. Using in vitro peptide stimulation of healthy T cells, the study set out to figure out what antigen is recognized by a TCR Vbeta21 clone that had previously been found in CML patients. Findings and caveats that apply to the study as a whole: Across the four groups, there were no significant differences in the numbers of Vbeta genes (about 58), Jbeta genes (over 12), VDJ rearrangements, or unique CDR3s. Direct testing of the expanded clones' antigen specificity and function was not done, and further investigation was required.

The V end gives up 7 bases and the J end 1 base, leaving 6 bases in the junction not matched to a gene. The CDR3 starts with the cysteine, ends with the phenylalanine, and has 14 residues. The entry retains the CDR3 DNA only, 42 bases that are in frame from base 1. CDR1 is given as MNHNS and CDR2 as SASEGT, both from the germline V gene. As a first step, the CD3+ T cells were left to rest overnight in RPMI 1640 lacking fetal bovine serum, at around 2.5 million cells/mL. MACS immunomagnetic beads were used, per the manufacturer's instructions, to isolate CD3+ T cells from PBMCs. Sequencing input: CD3+ T cells sorted from blood and cultured. This sequence uses TRBV6-1 and TRBJ1-1, with TRBD1 matching 7 junction bases. The sequence was obtained from a female donor in good health. The DNA sequence is TGTGCCAGCACCTTCGGGACAGAGAACACTGAAGCTTTCTTT. It translates to CASTFGTENTEAFF.